This T cell receptor beta chain was recovered during a study of Ad26.COV2.S vaccination and SARS-CoV-2 variants. The V gene end was trimmed by 5 bases and the J gene end by 7 bases; junction bases not matched to a gene: 3. The germline gives CDR1 SEHNR, CDR2 FQNEAQ (reference sequence). The CDR3 sequence is 13 residues long. Note on this clone: Its cognate antigen is unknown.

The study, taken as a whole, reports: Substantial breadth was reported for post-vaccination spike-specific CD8+ and CD4+ T cells. Breadth and depth estimates from TCRs may understate total T cell responses.

The method was immunoSEQ multiplex PCR; TCRdb's version includes in-frame clones alone and lacks a portion of them. Among hundreds of thousands of clones listed, roughly nine tenths were seen once. Treatment described: around 19 received Ad26.COV2.S at low or high dose, single or two shots; several received placebo; per-sample allocation not given. Each sample was drawn 63 days after the first injection (of vaccine or placebo). This receptor was taken from a person aged 18-65 years who received the Ad26.COV2.S COVID-19 vaccine or a placebo. The gene calls are TRBV7-9 and TRBJ2-1; 9 bases are a match to TRBD1. The sequencing used peripheral blood, collected in a trial of Ad26.COV2.S vaccine versus placebo. The CDR3 DNA follows: TGTGCCAGCAGCCTTGGGACAGGGAATGAGCAGTTCTTC. Translating it yields CASSLGTGNEQFF.